This TCR beta chain was sequenced for a study of T-cell reconstitution after alpha-beta-depleted transplantation in children. The TCRbeta library incorporated unique molecular identifiers. TCRdb used MiXCR to reprocess the PCR reads, holding one entry per CDR3 protein. This table has approximately 340,000 distinct CDR3 sequences, 10% appearing once. This clonotype has a count of ten or more. The CDR3 has 16 residues. Looked up from germline, CDR1 is DFQATT and CDR2 is SNEGSKA (reference sequence). Trimming at V came to 5 bases and at J to 2 bases, leaving 11 bases not matched to a gene. The chain employs TRBV20-1 and TRBJ2-3; 9 nucleotides line up with TRBD2. The TCR sequence derives from a human donor who donated a stem cell graft to a child with acute lymphoblastic leukemia. Sequenced here: PBMCs from the stem cell graft donor, sampled from the stem cell graft. The CDR3 sequence: CSAAGLGLANTDTQYF. In nucleotides, the CDR3 is TGCAGTGCTGCCGGACTTGGACTAGCGAACACAGATACGCAGTATTTT.